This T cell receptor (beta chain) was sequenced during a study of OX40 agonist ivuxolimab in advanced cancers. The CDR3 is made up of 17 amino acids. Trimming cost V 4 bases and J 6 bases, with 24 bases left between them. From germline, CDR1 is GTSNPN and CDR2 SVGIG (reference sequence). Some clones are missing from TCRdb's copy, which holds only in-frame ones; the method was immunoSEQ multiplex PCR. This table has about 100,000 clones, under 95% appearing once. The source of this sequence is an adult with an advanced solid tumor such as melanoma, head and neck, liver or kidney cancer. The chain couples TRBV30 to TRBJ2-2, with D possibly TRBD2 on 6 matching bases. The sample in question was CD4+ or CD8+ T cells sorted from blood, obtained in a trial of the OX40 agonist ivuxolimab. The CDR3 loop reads CAWTGTRSSSDPGELFF. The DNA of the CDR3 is TGTGCCTGGACTGGTACCCGATCCTCTAGCGATCCCGGGGAGCTGTTTTTT.